This is a list of T cell receptor beta chains from one sample in a study of T-cell memory formation after mild COVID-19. In TCRdb, the 5' RACE reads were re-called with MiXCR into one record per CDR3 protein. The table has fewer than 450,000 distinct CDR3 sequences, around 24% seen once. The sample was PBMCs or a T cell subset sorted from them (not recorded which). These receptors were collected from an adult woman who had mild COVID-19 (a few samples of this study predate the infection). Cell type and time point are not known. Both conserved end residues are part of each CDR3. D genes are given only for firm matches. Clone size, where shown, is once, few, many, or a class for clones that have expanded.

V	D	J	size	CDR3	DNA
TRBV6-5	TRBD2	TRBJ2-7	NA	CASSSPGGKGGNEQYF	TGTGCCAGCAGTTCCCCCGGTGGTAAGGGAGGGAACGAGCAGTACTTC
TRBV24-1	NA	TRBJ2-5	NA	CATSDFQGGETQYF	TGTGCCACCAGTGATTTTCAGGGGGGAGAGACCCAGTACTTC
TRBV12-3/TRBV12-4	NA	TRBJ1-1	few	CASAGGAPGDTEAFF	TGTGCCAGTGCAGGCGGGGCTCCAGGGGACACTGAAGCTTTCTTT
TRBV20-1	TRBD2	TRBJ2-3	NA	CSARGYSGRATDTQYF	TGCAGTGCTAGAGGATATAGCGGGAGAGCGACAGATACGCAGTATTTT
TRBV9	TRBD2	TRBJ2-7	few	CASSGGTSGSHEQYF	TGTGCCAGCAGCGGAGGTACTAGCGGGAGCCACGAGCAGTACTTC
TRBV19	TRBD1	TRBJ1-5	NA	CATRRQGSNQPQHF	TGTGCCACCAGACGACAGGGTTCAAATCAGCCCCAGCATTTT
TRBV10-3	NA	TRBJ1-6	few	CAISEATADNSPLHF	TGTGCCATCAGTGAGGCGACAGCTGATAATTCACCCCTCCACTTT
TRBV7-7	TRBD2	TRBJ2-2	few	CASSSELTSGRTGELFF	TGTGCTAGCAGCTCCGAACTGACTAGCGGGAGAACCGGGGAGCTGTTTTTT
TRBV20-1	NA	TRBJ1-4	NA	CSARRGSVGKLFF	TGCAGTGCTAGAAGGGGGTCCGTAGGAAAACTGTTTTTT
TRBV5-1	NA	TRBJ2-7	NA	CASSPPYSHEQYF	TGCGCCAGCAGCCCACCCTACTCCCACGAGCAGTACTTC
TRBV5-1	TRBD2	TRBJ2-3	NA	CASSLTAGFTDTQYF	TGCGCCAGCAGCCTCACAGCGGGGTTCACAGATACGCAGTATTTT
TRBV18	NA	TRBJ2-2	NA	CASSNFGGIVNTGELFF	TGTGCCAGCTCCAATTTTGGCGGGATCGTGAACACCGGGGAGCTGTTTTTT
TRBV7-3	TRBD1	TRBJ1-2	NA	CASSLFPDRAAVTF	TGTGCCAGCAGCTTATTCCCGGACAGGGCCGCTGTAACCTTC
TRBV20-1	TRBD2	TRBJ2-3	NA	CSATGTSRADTQYF	TGCAGTGCAACCGGGACTAGTAGAGCTGATACGCAGTATTTT
TRBV25-1	NA	TRBJ2-3	few	CASSEPPADTQYF	TGTGCCAGCAGTGAGCCCCCGGCAGATACGCAGTATTTT
TRBV6-2/TRBV6-3	NA	TRBJ2-7	NA	CASSPLLMGRSSYEQYF	TGTGCCAGCAGTCCCCTCTTAATGGGCCGGAGCTCCTACGAGCAGTACTTC
TRBV4-2	TRBD1	TRBJ1-2	NA	CASSFPGTDNYGYTF	TGTGCCAGCAGCTTCCCCGGGACAGATAACTATGGCTACACCTTC
TRBV5-1	TRBD2	TRBJ2-7	NA	CASSQTTSGGLREQYF	TGCGCCAGCAGCCAAACAACTAGCGGGGGACTTCGGGAGCAGTACTTC
TRBV7-9	NA	TRBJ2-2	NA	CASSLEGPGELFF	TGTGCCAGCAGCTTAGAGGGACCCGGGGAGCTGTTTTTT
TRBV21-1	NA	TRBJ1-6	NA	CASSKDRGLNSPLHF	TGTGCCAGCAGCAAAGATCGGGGTCTTAATTCACCCCTCCACTTT
TRBV25-1	TRBD1	TRBJ1-2	few	CASSEPGQGSYGYTF	TGTGCCAGCAGTGAACCCGGACAGGGTAGCTATGGCTACACCTTC
TRBV9	NA	TRBJ1-1	NA	CASSVAGEGYTEAFF	TGTGCCAGCAGCGTAGCAGGGGAAGGGTACACTGAAGCTTTCTTT
TRBV7-3	NA	TRBJ2-3	few	CASRSEGGIRPGCTQYF	TGTGCCAGCAGGTCGGAGGGGGGGATTCGGCCTGGATGCACGCAGTATTTT
TRBV29-1	NA	TRBJ2-7	NA	CSVGQSYEQYF	TGCAGCGTTGGACAATCCTACGAGCAGTACTTC
TRBV12-3/TRBV12-4	NA	TRBJ1-5	NA	CASATGVLGPQHF	TGTGCCAGCGCTACGGGGGTCCTGGGGCCCCAGCATTTT
TRBV9	NA	TRBJ1-1	NA	CASSVGKGRTEAFF	TGTGCCAGCAGCGTAGGTAAAGGAAGAACTGAAGCTTTCTTT
TRBV9	NA	TRBJ2-3	few	CASSTTGSTDTQYF	TGTGCCAGCAGCACCACAGGGAGCACAGATACGCAGTATTTT
TRBV5-6	NA	TRBJ1-1	few	CASSLDPSTGTEAFF	TGTGCCAGCAGCTTGGATCCGTCTACAGGCACTGAAGCTTTCTTT
TRBV6-6	TRBD1	TRBJ2-1	NA	CASSQSRDRGRWGQFF	TGTGCCAGCAGTCAAAGCCGGGACAGGGGACGATGGGGGCAGTTCTTC
TRBV24-1	TRBD1	TRBJ1-1	NA	CATRTGLNTEAFF	TGTGCCACCCGGACAGGATTGAACACTGAAGCTTTCTTT
TRBV7-2	TRBD1	TRBJ1-5	NA	CASSLAAGGLQPQHF	TGTGCCAGCAGCTTAGCGGCAGGGGGCCTTCAGCCCCAGCATTTT
TRBV4-3	TRBD2	TRBJ2-2	few	CASSQDYPRPGGTGELFF	TGCGCCAGCAGCCAAGATTACCCCCGCCCGGGGGGGACCGGGGAGCTGTTTTTT
TRBV12-3/TRBV12-4	NA	TRBJ1-2	NA	CASSLLVGSYGYTF	TGTGCCAGCAGTTTACTGGTCGGGAGCTATGGCTACACCTTC
TRBV5-1	TRBD1	TRBJ1-4	NA	CASSGGQGGVNEKLFF	TGCGCCAGCAGCGGGGGACAGGGAGGCGTTAATGAAAAACTGTTTTTT
TRBV12-3/TRBV12-4	NA	TRBJ1-2	NA	CASSTGPRGYGYTF	TGTGCCAGCAGTACCGGGCCGCGAGGCTATGGCTACACCTTC
TRBV2	NA	TRBJ2-3	few	CASSDTRDRSTQYF	TGTGCCAGCAGCGACACTCGGGACCGCTCTACGCAGTATTTT
TRBV12-3/TRBV12-4	NA	TRBJ1-1	NA	CASRDQGVNTEAFF	TGTGCCAGCAGAGACCAGGGTGTGAACACTGAAGCTTTCTTT
TRBV6-2/TRBV6-3	NA	TRBJ1-5	NA	CASSSPGTGNQPQHF	TGTGCCAGCAGCTCCCCTGGGACGGGCAATCAGCCCCAGCATTTT
TRBV12-3/TRBV12-4	NA	TRBJ1-1	NA	CASSLELGLNTEAFF	TGTGCCAGCAGTTTAGAATTGGGGTTGAACACTGAAGCTTTCTTT
TRBV29-1	TRBD1	TRBJ1-2	once	CSVATGDGYTF	TGCAGCGTTGCGACAGGGGATGGCTACACCTTC